The subject of this entry is one T cell receptor (beta chain). Trimming shortened V by 5 bases and J by 5 bases, and 9 bases separated the two germline ends. Germline CDR1 KGHSH, CDR2 LQKENI. The CDR3 extends over 13 amino acids. The sample belongs to a study of blood T cell repertoires in COVID-19. Study as a whole: Samples taken during acute and convalescent COVID-19 were collected in the United States, Italy and Spain.

In the original analysis: How many nucleated cells were present was estimated from reference gene primer amplification. Clones were sequenced by immunoSEQ multiplex PCR, and TCRdb holds only the in-frame ones, with some missing. V and J calls and clone size are given by that table; D and trimming were obtained from the DNA. The sample comprises hundreds of thousands of clones, around 90% of which are singletons, and about 1% rests with the top ten. The material sequenced was peripheral blood. The rearrangement joins TRBV18 to TRBJ2-2, with D unresolved. This TCR came from a woman aged 40 to 50 who had recovered from COVID-19. Written as DNA, the CDR3 is TGTGCCAGCTCAGGGCAGGCAACCGGGGAGCTGTTTTTT. This gives the protein CASSGQATGELFF.